A single sample gave rise to the 26 T cell receptor beta chains below, sequenced in a study of long-term antiretroviral therapy in people with HIV. This was the immunoSEQ v3.0 assay at survey level. Assay used: immunoSEQ multiplex PCR; TCRdb lists only in-frame clones, some missing. The sample contains about 36,000 clones, almost 85% of which appear only once. The material sequenced was unsorted PBMCs, taken 0.6 years after starting antiretroviral therapy. The source of these receptors is a young man with HIV.

The rearrangement uses TRBV14 and TRBJ2-1; 7 bases are shared with TRBD2. V was pared by 2 bases and J by 5 bases, with 9 bases of the junction left unmatched. This CDR3 region has 16 residues. The V gene's germline CDR1 is SGHDN and CDR2 FVKESK. CDR3 DNA: TGTGCCAGCAGCCAAACTAGCGCTGGTGACCACAATGAGCAGTTCTTC. Translation: CASSQTSAGDHNEQFF.

The V and J genes are TRBV6-5 and TRBJ2-1; the match to TRBD1 covers 8 bases. Per germline, CDR1 MNHEY and CDR2 SVGAGI. V shed 5 bases and J 4 bases; nucleotides not matched to a gene: 7. The length of the CDR3 is 15 residues. CDR3 sequence: CASSAPGGLYNEQFF. CDR3 nucleotides: TGTGCCAGCAGTGCCCCAGGGGGCTTGTACAATGAGCAGTTCTTC.

V and J are TRBV15 and TRBJ1-1; no firm D call. V lost 1 base and J lost 4, with 10 bases in between. The germline V gene encodes CDR1 LNHNV and CDR2 YYDKDF (reference sequence). The CDR3 consists of 14 residues. This CDR3 reads CATSRVVHGTEAFF. The CDR3 nucleotides read TGTGCCACCAGCAGAGTGGTACATGGCACTGAAGCTTTCTTT.

The rearrangement links TRBV29-1 to TRBJ2-1; possible D gene TRBD2, 6 bases. The CDR3 spans 11 residues. The germline V gene encodes CDR1 SQVTM and CDR2 ANQGSEA. V was cut by 5 bases and J by 13 bases, with 15 bases left in between. CDR3 sequence: CSVRSGAAQFF. The CDR3 bases are TGCAGCGTTCGGTCGGGAGCGGCCCAGTTCTTC.

The chain links TRBV7-2 to TRBJ1-5, with D unclear. The ends were cut back, 7 bases at V and 4 bases at J, with 17 bases in the middle. The germline gives CDR1 SGHTA, CDR2 FQGNSA. The CDR3 totals 15 residues. The CDR3 spells CASTPTPGRNQPQHF. DNA for the CDR3: TGTGCCAGCACCCCAACTCCGGGGAGGAATCAGCCCCAGCATTTT.

The chain is built from TRBV19 and TRBJ1-5; D is uncertain. The V gene lost 3 bases and the J gene lost 2 bases, with 11 bases spanning the gap. This CDR3 has 15 amino acids. Germline CDR1 LNHDA, CDR2 SQIVND (reference sequence). The CDR3: CASSMTGEGNQPQHF. The CDR3 nucleotides read TGTGCCAGTAGTATGACTGGGGAGGGCAATCAGCCCCAGCATTTT.

This chain connects TRBV10-3 to TRBJ2-1; D may be TRBD2 (6 bases). The CDR3 sequence is 14 residues long. CDR1 and CDR2 from the germline V gene are ENHRY and SYGVKD. Trimming removed 3 bases from V and 4 bases from J, with 10 bases in between. The CDR3 region is CAISDSGRYNEQFF. For the CDR3, the DNA is TGTGCCATCAGTGATTCGGGGAGGTACAATGAGCAGTTCTTC.

The V gene is TRBV11-1, the J gene TRBJ2-7; TRBD2 agrees at 9 bases. After removal of 4 bases from V and 2 bases from J, the junction contained 9 bases not matched to a gene. CDR3 length: 16 amino acids. Germline V gene sequence: CDR1 SGHAT, CDR2 FQDESV (reference sequence). CDR3 protein: CASSSRVGGRAYEQYF. The CDR3 DNA reads as TGTGCCAGCAGCTCTCGCGTCGGCGGGAGGGCCTACGAGCAGTACTTC.

The CDR3 spells CASSQTGQDTDTQYF. CDR3 in DNA: TGTGCCAGCTCGCAAACGGGACAGGACACAGATACGCAGTATTTT. The V gene is TRBV18, the J gene TRBJ2-3; 8 nucleotides align to TRBD1. Per the germline V gene, CDR1 is KGHSH and CDR2 is LQKENI. V was clipped by 6 bases and J by 2 bases; unmatched bases: 7. The CDR3 covers 15 residues.

The chain combines TRBV5-1 with TRBJ2-1, with a possible D match to TRBD2 (6 bases). The CDR3 runs to 15 residues. Germline lookup yields CDR1 SGHRS and CDR2 YFSETQ. With 1 base removed from V and 5 bases from J, the gap between germline ends came to 13 bases. CDR3 protein: CASSLLAARNNEQFF. In DNA form, the CDR3 reads TGCGCCAGCAGCTTGTTAGCGGCGAGGAACAATGAGCAGTTCTTC.

V usage is TRBV6-1 and J usage is TRBJ2-7; the match to TRBD1 covers 10 bases. Germline V lookup: CDR1 MNHNS, CDR2 SASEGT. The V and J ends lost 4 bases and 2 bases, in that order; junction bases with no gene match: 2. This CDR3 region has 14 residues. CDR3 region: CASSGDRGTYEQYF. The CDR3 region has the DNA TGTGCCAGCAGTGGGGACAGGGGCACCTACGAGCAGTACTTC.

The chain is built from TRBV7-9 and TRBJ2-1; no clear D gene. Looked up from germline, CDR1 is SEHNR and CDR2 is FQNEAQ (reference sequence). Deletions cut 1 base from V and 8 bases from J, with 6 bases between. The CDR3 is 12 amino acids. CDR3 protein: CASSLVLHEQFF. CDR3 DNA sequence: TGTGCCAGCAGCTTAGTGCTCCATGAGCAGTTCTTC.

V is TRBV5-3 and J is TRBJ2-2; 8 bases fit TRBD1. TRBV5-3 is filed as an ORF, its function uncertain. V trimming: 3 bases; J trimming: 1 base; junction bases outside the gene matches: 5. The CDR3 consists of 16 residues. DNA for the CDR3: TGTGCCAGAAGCTACAATGACAGGGGGAACACCGGGGAGCTGTTTTTT. It codes for CARSYNDRGNTGELFF.

The rearrangement joins TRBV2 to TRBJ2-2; 8 nucleotides agree with TRBD1. J gave up 0 bases and V 6 bases, and 0 bases lay outside the gene matches. CDR3 length: 14 residues. Germline V gene sequence: CDR1 SNHLY, CDR2 FYNNEI. The DNA of the CDR3 is TGTGCCAGCAGGGGACAGGCGAACACCGGGGAGCTGTTTTTT. Its translation: CASRGQANTGELFF. Looking up the rest from reference TRBV2 and TRBJ2-2 gives the full variable domain: EPEVTQTPSHQVTQMGQEVILRCVPISNHLYFYWYRQILGQKVEFLVSFYNNEISEKSEIFDDQFSVERPDGSNFTLKIRSTKLEDSAMYFCASRGQANTGELFFGEGSRLTVL.

The rearrangement uses TRBV4-3 and TRBJ2-3; 10 bases align to TRBD2. This CDR3 comprises 16 residues. The trim removed 4 bases at V and 4 bases at J, leaving 8 bases unmatched. Germline V gene data show CDR1 as LGHNA and CDR2 as YSLEER. CDR3 sequence (DNA): TGCGCCAGCAGCCCCCTCCTAGCGGGAGAGGCAGATACGCAGTATTTT. Its protein product is CASSPLLAGEADTQYF.

A single count supports this clone. The chain combines TRBV30 with TRBJ2-1; D not resolved. The CDR3 covers 13 residues. CDR1 GTSNPN and CDR2 SVGIG come from the germline V gene (reference sequence). V lost 0 bases to trimming and J lost 5 bases, with 8 bases between them. This chain's CDR3 is CAWSVLRNNEQFF. Here the CDR3 DNA reads TGTGCCTGGAGTGTACTCAGGAACAATGAGCAGTTCTTC. Full variable domain (missing parts from reference TRBV30 and TRBJ2-1): SQTIHQWPATLVQPVGSPLSLECTVEGTSNPNLYWYRQAAGRGLQLLFYSVGIGQISSEVPQNLSASRPQDRQFILSSKKLLLSDSGFYLCAWSVLRNNEQFFGPGTRLTVL.

This sequence joins TRBV14 and TRBJ2-1, with 9 bases matching TRBD2. This CDR3 comprises 19 residues. Germline CDR1 reads SGHDN; CDR2 reads FVKESK. J was trimmed by 2 bases and V by 0 bases; bases with no gene match: 11. CDR3 residues: CASSQEGIAGVGTYNEQFF. The CDR3 DNA is TGTGCCAGCAGCCAAGAGGGGATAGCGGGAGTAGGGACCTACAATGAGCAGTTCTTC.

This chain connects TRBV27 to TRBJ1-2; possibly TRBD1 for D (6 bases). CDR3 size: 13 residues. V was trimmed by 10 bases and J by 2 bases, leaving 14 bases between them. Germline CDR1 MNHEY, CDR2 SMNVEV (reference sequence). The CDR3 loop is CATSPGTNYGYTF. The CDR3 DNA follows: TGTGCCACCTCGCCGGGGACAAACTATGGCTACACCTTC.

The chain uses TRBV7-2 and TRBJ1-5, with TRBD1 as a possible D gene (6 bases). Trimming took off 4 bases at V and 3 bases at J, with 13 bases between the two ends. Per germline, CDR1 SGHTA and CDR2 FQGNSA. The CDR3 runs 15 residues. The CDR3 bases are TGTGCCAGCAGCTCCCAGACAGGTCCCAATCAGCCCCAGCATTTT. Translation: CASSSQTGPNQPQHF.

The chain couples TRBV10-2 to TRBJ2-7; tentative D call: TRBD1 (6 bases). With 6 bases removed from V and 3 bases from J, the gap between germline ends came to 12 bases. Per the germline V gene, CDR1 is WSHSY and CDR2 is SAAADI. This CDR3 spans 13 amino acids. CDR3 protein: CASSWTDRYEQYF. CDR3 in DNA: TGCGCCAGCAGCTGGACAGATCGCTACGAGCAGTACTTC.

This clone has more than one count but fewer than ten. The chain is built from TRBV27 and TRBJ1-5; no clear D gene. V was clipped by 8 bases and J by 1 base, with 6 bases between them. CDR3 length: 12 residues. CDR1 is MNHEY and CDR2 is SMNVEV in the germline V gene (reference sequence). The CDR3 bases are TGTGCCAGCGGCCCCAGCAATCAGCCCCAGCATTTT. Translating gives CASGPSNQPQHF.

This rearrangement joins TRBV27 to TRBJ2-3; 12 bases agree with TRBD2. Unmatched junction bases numbered 14, after V lost 9 bases and J lost 13 bases. This CDR3 has 14 residues. Germline V gene sequence: CDR1 MNHEY, CDR2 SMNVEV (reference sequence). The CDR3 bases are TGTGCCAGTAGTGAACGACTAGCGGGAGTCACCAAGTATTTT. This codes for CASSERLAGVTKYF.

J is TRBJ2-7 and V is TRBV6-6; possible D gene TRBD1, 7 bases. The V gene's germline CDR1 is MNHNY and CDR2 SVGAGI (reference sequence). The CDR3 has 14 residues. The V gene lost 2 bases and the J gene lost 4 bases, with 12 bases spanning the gap. The CDR3 DNA is TGTGCCAGCAGTTACGGAGGGGGCGGTTACGAGCAGTACTTC. This codes for CASSYGGGGYEQYF.

The rearrangement joins TRBV6-5 to TRBJ1-1; tentatively, D is TRBD1 (5 bases). CDR1 is MNHEY and CDR2 is SVGAGI in the germline V gene. The length of the CDR3 is 15 residues. Trimming removed 0 bases from V and 6 bases from J, with 14 bases in between. CDR3 in DNA: TGTGCCAGCAGTTACTCCACGGGCCCGGGACCTGAAGCTTTCTTT. Encoded protein: CASSYSTGPGPEAFF.

The chain links TRBV7-9 to TRBJ2-7; TRBD2 might be the D (6 bases). CDR1 is SEHNR and CDR2 is FQNEAQ in the germline V gene (reference sequence). The length of the CDR3 is 16 residues. The germline V and J ends were trimmed by 5 bases and 0 bases, with 17 bases remaining between them. Written as DNA, the CDR3 is TGTGCCAGCAGCACGTCCGGGACTGGGAGCTCCTACGAGCAGTACTTC. Amino acids: CASSTSGTGSSYEQYF.

J is TRBJ1-4 and V is TRBV5-4, with TRBD1 identical over 7 bases. Germline-derived CDR1 and CDR2 are SGHNT and YYREEE (reference sequence). There are 15 residues in the CDR3. V lost 4 bases to trimming and J lost 5 bases; unmatched junction nucleotides: 8. CDR3 protein: CASSPRTGTNEKLFF. The CDR3 DNA sequence: TGTGCCAGCAGCCCCCGGACAGGAACAAATGAAAAACTGTTTTTT.